The 19 T cell receptor beta chains in this list originate from one sample, sequenced in a study of OX40 agonist ivuxolimab in advanced cancers. Method: immunoSEQ multiplex PCR; TCRdb's copy keeps in-frame clones and lacks some. This sample yields some 64,000 clones, of which 80% to 95% are seen a single time; roughly 21% belongs to the top ten. Sequenced material: CD4+ or CD8+ T cells sorted from blood, taken in a trial of the OX40 agonist ivuxolimab. The receptor source for this set is an adult with an advanced solid tumor such as melanoma, head and neck, liver or kidney cancer.

The rearrangement joins TRBV27 to TRBJ1-5, with no clear D. The germline V and J ends were trimmed by 6 bases and 0 bases, with 9 bases remaining between them. CDR1 is MNHEY and CDR2 is SMNVEV in the germline V gene (reference sequence). The CDR3 is made up of 14 amino acids. CDR3 sequence reads: CASREPYSNQPQHF. The CDR3 region has the DNA TGTGCCAGCAGGGAACCTTATAGCAATCAGCCCCAGCATTTT.

The rearrangement joins TRBV28 to TRBJ2-3, with D tentatively TRBD1 or TRBD2 (5 bases each). The germline CDR1 and CDR2 sequences are MDHEN and SYDVKM. The CDR3 is made up of 14 amino acids. V gave up 11 bases and J gave up 1 base, with 16 bases separating them. DNA of the CDR3: TGTGCCTACCCCGGGACGCCACGCACAGATACGCAGTATTTT. Encoded protein: CAYPGTPRTDTQYF.

This chain connects TRBV25-1 to TRBJ1-5; D not certain. The germline gives CDR1 MGHDK, CDR2 SYGVNS. Trimming cost V 1 base and J 2 bases, with 6 bases left between them. The CDR3 spans 14 residues. CDR3 protein: CASSEFGGNQPQHF. CDR3 in DNA: TGTGCCAGCAGTGAATTCGGGGGCAATCAGCCCCAGCATTTT.

This clone was seen a single time. V is TRBV10-3 and J is TRBJ2-7; TRBD1 matches at 10 bases. The CDR3 contains 16 residues. Germline V gives CDR1 ENHRY, CDR2 SYGVKD. CDR3 sequence (DNA): TGTGCCACCAGTCCCGCCGGGACAGGGGAAACCTACGAGCAGTACGTC. This translates into CATSPAGTGETYEQYV.

The chain is built from TRBV6-6 and TRBJ1-5, with D hard to call. There are 14 residues in the CDR3. CDR1 and CDR2 (germline): MNHNY, SVGAGI (reference sequence). The V and J ends lost 4 bases and 8 bases respectively, with 15 bases between them. The CDR3, as DNA: TGTGCCAGCAGTTGGACCTTAGGGCGAGAGCCCCAGCATTTT. It yields the protein CASSWTLGREPQHF.

This chain joins TRBV6-5 and TRBJ1-2, with 8 bases lining up with TRBD1. Germline CDR1 reads MNHEY; CDR2 reads SVGAGI. The CDR3 loop spans 15 amino acids. V lost 6 bases to trimming and J lost 4 bases; unmatched junction nucleotides: 10. Here the CDR3 reads CASSLKTGGFYGYTF. The DNA for the CDR3 is TGTGCCAGCAGCCTCAAAACAGGGGGGTTCTATGGCTACACCTTC.

The chain combines TRBV15 with TRBJ2-7; no definite D call. Germline values: CDR1 LNHNV, CDR2 YYDKDF (reference sequence). This CDR3 is built from 13 residues. Trimming took 8 bases from V and 1 from J, leaving 12 bases between them. The CDR3 sequence: CATGDGVSYEQYF. CDR3 in DNA: TGTGCCACCGGGGATGGGGTTTCCTACGAGCAGTACTTC.

V usage is TRBV4-2 and J usage is TRBJ2-7; 13 bases are shared with TRBD2. CDR3 length equals 16 residues. The ends lost 1 base at V and 4 bases at J; junction bases unmatched: 4. Looked up from germline, CDR1 is LGHNA and CDR2 is YNFKEQ. The CDR3 loop reads CASSQVTSGGAYEQYF. The CDR3 nucleotides read TGTGCCAGCAGCCAAGTAACTAGCGGGGGGGCGTACGAGCAGTACTTC.

J is TRBJ2-5 and V is TRBV19; D remains ambiguous. This CDR3 is 14 amino acids long. Trimming cost V 5 bases and J 4 bases, with 14 bases left between them. The germline V gene encodes CDR1 LNHDA and CDR2 SQIVND (reference sequence). Here the CDR3 DNA reads TGTGCCAGTAGTCCCGTCTCGCCCGCAGAGACCCAGTACTTC. Translated, it gives CASSPVSPAETQYF.

This clone occurred once. This CDR3 reads CASSEGHINLSNNSPLHF. For the CDR3, the DNA is TGCGCCAGCAGTGAAGGACACATCAATCTATCAAATAATTCACCCCTCCACTTT. V usage is TRBV10-2 and J usage is TRBJ1-6; D is possibly TRBD1 (5 bases). Trimming stripped 3 bases from V and 5 bases from J, with 20 bases between. The V gene's germline CDR1 is WSHSY and CDR2 SAAADI. This CDR3 is built from 18 residues.

V is TRBV7-9 and J is TRBJ2-1; D is unresolved. The germline V and J ends were trimmed by 2 bases and 8 bases, with 10 bases remaining between them. In germline, CDR1 is SEHNR, CDR2 FQNEAQ (reference sequence). CDR3 length equals 13 residues. The CDR3 reads CASSLLVYDEQFF. The CDR3 coding sequence is TGTGCCAGCAGCTTATTGGTGTATGATGAGCAGTTCTTC.

The rearrangement joins TRBV27 to TRBJ1-1, with TRBD1 as a possible D gene (6 bases). Germline CDR1 and CDR2: MNHEY and SMNVEV (reference sequence). Trimming removed 6 bases at V and 4 bases at J, with 15 bases between. The CDR3 totals 14 residues. CDR3 sequence: CASSPQGLSTEAFF. The DNA for the CDR3 is TGTGCCAGCAGCCCCCAGGGGCTGAGCACTGAAGCTTTCTTT.

The rearrangement joins TRBV7-2 to TRBJ2-7; 7 bases align to TRBD2. J was trimmed by 0 bases and V by 3 bases; bases with no gene match: 5. Germline V gene sequence: CDR1 SGHTA, CDR2 FQGNSA. The CDR3 runs 15 residues. The CDR3: CASSLVGGSSYEQYF. DNA for the CDR3: TGTGCCAGCAGCTTGGTCGGGGGGAGCTCCTACGAGCAGTACTTC. Full variable domain (remainder filled in from reference TRBV7-2 and TRBJ2-7): GAGVSQSPSNKVTEKGKDVELRCDPISGHTALYWYRQSLGQGLEFLIYFQGNSAPDKSGLPSDRFSAERTGGSVSTLTIQRTQQEDSAVYLCASSLVGGSSYEQYFGPGTRLTVT.

This chain links TRBV30 with TRBJ2-7; perhaps TRBD1 as D (5 bases). This CDR3 has 12 amino acids. With 1 base removed from V and 2 bases from J, the gap between germline ends came to 6 bases. Germline V gene lookup returns CDR1 GTSNPN and CDR2 SVGIG (reference sequence). The CDR3, as DNA: TGTGCCTGGAGTGAGGACACCTACGAGCAGTACTTC. Translating it yields CAWSEDTYEQYF.

V gene TRBV28 combines with J gene TRBJ1-4; D uncertain. Germline lookup yields CDR1 MDHEN and CDR2 SYDVKM. The CDR3 totals 14 residues. V dropped 8 bases and J dropped 0 bases, with 10 bases sitting between them. CDR3 DNA sequence: TGTGCCAGCGTTACGGGGACAACTAATGAAAAACTGTTTTTT. This encodes CASVTGTTNEKLFF.

The chain joins TRBV28 to TRBJ1-1, with D unclear. Germline V gene lookup returns CDR1 MDHEN and CDR2 SYDVKM. The V end lost 4 bases, the J end lost 3 bases, and 9 bases lay between the germline ends. The CDR3 sequence is 13 residues long. CDR3 DNA sequence: TGTGCCAGCAGTTCTTTTCCCGACACTGAAGCTTTCTTT. Its protein is CASSSFPDTEAFF.

This chain joins TRBV28 and TRBJ2-7; D call uncertain. V was trimmed by 5 bases and J by 5 bases, leaving 13 bases between them. The CDR3 loop spans 13 amino acids. Germline V gives CDR1 MDHEN, CDR2 SYDVKM. CDR3 DNA sequence: TGTGCCAGCAGTCGCGCCCTGGGCAACGAGCAGTACTTC. Amino acids: CASSRALGNEQYF. Variable domain in full (rest from reference TRBV28 and TRBJ2-7): DVKVTQSSRYLVKRTGEKVFLECVQDMDHENMFWYRQDPGLGLRLIYFSYDVKMKEKGDIPEGYSVSREKKERFSLILESASTNQTSMYLCASSRALGNEQYFGPGTRLTVT.

V usage is TRBV10-2 and J usage is TRBJ1-3, with D uncertain. Deletions cut 2 bases from V and 1 base from J, with 6 bases between. Per germline, CDR1 WSHSY and CDR2 SAAADI. The CDR3 runs to 14 residues. The CDR3 DNA is TGCGCCAGCAGTGAGGAAGGGTCTGGAAACACCATATATTTT. Translating gives CASSEEGSGNTIYF.

This sequence joins TRBV15 and TRBJ1-1; 7 positions match TRBD1. CDR1 is LNHNV, CDR2 YYDKDF, per germline (reference sequence). The V gene end was trimmed by 5 bases and the J gene end by 3 bases; junction bases not matched to a gene: 3. This CDR3 comprises 13 residues. The CDR3 sequence: CATSGTVYTEAFF. The CDR3 DNA reads TGTGCCACCAGCGGGACAGTTTACACTGAAGCTTTCTTT.